This TCR beta chain was sequenced for a study of cytomegalovirus exposure and HLA in healthy donors. TCRdb's copy holds only in-frame clones and misses some; the assay was immunoSEQ multiplex PCR. Of roughly 56,000 clones listed, roughly 94% are singletons. From germline, CDR1 is GTSNPN and CDR2 SVGIG (reference sequence). V gave up 1 base and J gave up 6 bases, with 7 bases separating them. CDR3 length: 11 residues. The chain has TRBV30 and TRBJ2-7; D is unresolved. The sequenced sample was PBMCs. This clonotype was obtained from a man between 18 and 29 years old in good health and CMV-seronegative. Here the CDR3 DNA reads TGTGCCTGGAGTGGTGCCGGCGAGCAGTACTTC. Translating gives CAWSGAGEQYF.